This TCR beta chain was sequenced for a study of T cell responses to AZD1222 COVID-19 vaccine. Study at large: The study pooled second doses at about 4 or about 12 weeks.

The V end lost 2 bases, the J end lost 3 bases, and 4 bases lay between the germline ends. The germline V gene has CDR1 MRHNA and CDR2 SNTAGT. There are 13 residues in the CDR3. Method: immunoSEQ multiplex PCR; TCRdb's copy keeps in-frame clones and lacks some. This sample has about 180,000 clones; roughly 88% occur once, and the top ten carry more than 7%. V and J are TRBV6-4 and TRBJ2-2, with no clear D. The specimen was peripheral blood, collected on day 0 of AZD1222 vaccination. This TCR was recovered from an adult in good health. The CDR3 reads CASSDSDTGELFF. For the CDR3, the DNA is TGTGCCAGCAGTGACAGCGACACCGGGGAGCTGTTTTTT.